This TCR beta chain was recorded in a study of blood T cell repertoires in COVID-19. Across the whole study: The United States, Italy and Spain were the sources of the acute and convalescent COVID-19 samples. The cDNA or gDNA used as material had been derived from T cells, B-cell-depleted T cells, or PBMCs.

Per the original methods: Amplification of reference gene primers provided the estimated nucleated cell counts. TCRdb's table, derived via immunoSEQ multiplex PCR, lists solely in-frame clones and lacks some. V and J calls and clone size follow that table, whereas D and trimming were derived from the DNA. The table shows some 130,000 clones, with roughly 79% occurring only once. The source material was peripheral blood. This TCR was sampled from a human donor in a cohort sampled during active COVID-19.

The CDR3 loop reads CASSYPGGRETQYF. DNA for the CDR3: TGTGCCAGCAGTTACCCTGGGGGCCGAGAGACCCAGTACTTC. This rearrangement joins TRBV6-6 to TRBJ2-5, with D tentatively TRBD1 (6 bases). With 2 bases removed from V and 4 bases from J, the gap between germline ends came to 11 bases. This CDR3 is built from 14 residues. Germline CDR1 and CDR2: MNHNY and SVGAGI (reference sequence).